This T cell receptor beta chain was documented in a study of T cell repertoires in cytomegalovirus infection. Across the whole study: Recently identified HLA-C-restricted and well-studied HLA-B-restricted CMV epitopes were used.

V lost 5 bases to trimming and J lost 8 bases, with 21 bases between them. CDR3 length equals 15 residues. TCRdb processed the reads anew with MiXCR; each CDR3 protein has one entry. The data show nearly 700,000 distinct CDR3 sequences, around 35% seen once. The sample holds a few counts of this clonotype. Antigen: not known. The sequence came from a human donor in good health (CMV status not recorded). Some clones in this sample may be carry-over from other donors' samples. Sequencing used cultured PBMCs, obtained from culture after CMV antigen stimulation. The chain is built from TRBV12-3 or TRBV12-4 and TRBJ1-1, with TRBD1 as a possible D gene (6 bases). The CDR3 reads CASSPGTHNIYEAFF. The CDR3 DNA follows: TGTGCCAGCAGTCCCGGGACACATAATATCTACGAAGCTTTCTTT.